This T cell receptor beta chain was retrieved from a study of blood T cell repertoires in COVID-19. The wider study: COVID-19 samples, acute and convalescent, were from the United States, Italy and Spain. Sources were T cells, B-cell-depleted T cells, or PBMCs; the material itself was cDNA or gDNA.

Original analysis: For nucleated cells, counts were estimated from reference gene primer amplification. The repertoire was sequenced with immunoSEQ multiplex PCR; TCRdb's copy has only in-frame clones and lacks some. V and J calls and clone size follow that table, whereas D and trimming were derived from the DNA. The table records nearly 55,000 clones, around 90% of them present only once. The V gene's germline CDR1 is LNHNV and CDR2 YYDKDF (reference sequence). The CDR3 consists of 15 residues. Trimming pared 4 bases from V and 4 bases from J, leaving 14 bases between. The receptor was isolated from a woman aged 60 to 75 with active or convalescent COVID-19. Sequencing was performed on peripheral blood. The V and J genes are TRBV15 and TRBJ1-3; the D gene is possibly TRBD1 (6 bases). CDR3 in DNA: TGTGCCACCAGCAACCCCGGGGGGCTGGGAAACACCATATATTTT. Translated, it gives CATSNPGGLGNTIYF.